A selection of T cell receptor beta chains follows, all from one sample in a study of OX40 agonist ivuxolimab in advanced cancers. The assay was immunoSEQ multiplex PCR, and TCRdb's table has in-frame clones only and misses some. The sample records more than 70,000 clones, around 89% being singletons. The sequences come from CD4+ or CD8+ T cells sorted from blood, collected in a trial of the OX40 agonist ivuxolimab. Receptor source: an adult with an advanced solid tumor such as melanoma, head and neck, liver or kidney cancer. Both conserved end residues are part of each CDR3. The order of the fields is J gene, V gene, D gene, clone size, CDR3 protein, CDR3 DNA. D genes are given only for firm matches. Expanded clones are given a class, and other clones once, few, many or no size at all.

>TRBJ1-2|TRBV6-5|TRBD1|-
CASSTTGEVWGYTF
TGTGCCAGCAGCACCACAGGGGAGGTATGGGGCTACACCTTC
>TRBJ1-1|TRBV5-4|-|-
CASRESWNTEAFF
TGTGCCAGCAGGGAGAGTTGGAACACTGAAGCTTTCTTT
>TRBJ2-3|TRBV18|-|-
CASSRGVGDTQYF
TGTGCCAGCTCACGGGGGGTCGGAGATACGCAGTATTTT
>TRBJ2-7|TRBV5-1|TRBD2|-
CASSNMGLVTLYEQYF
TGCGCCAGCAGCAATATGGGACTAGTGACTCTCTACGAGCAGTACTTC
>TRBJ1-2|TRBV9|-|-
CASSVLGGLIGYTF
TGTGCCAGCAGCGTTTTGGGTGGGCTCATCGGCTACACCTTC
>TRBJ1-1|TRBV19|-|-
CASSRIYRVPYEAFF
TGTGCCAGTAGTCGGATTTACAGGGTACCTTATGAAGCTTTCTTT
>TRBJ2-7|TRBV4-2|-|-
CASSQQVPGASLSYEQYF
TGTGCCAGCAGCCAACAGGTCCCAGGGGCCTCCCTCTCCTACGAGCAGTACTTC
>TRBJ2-5|TRBV5-1|TRBD1|-
CASSLGQGYQETQYF
TGCGCCAGCAGCTTGGGACAGGGCTACCAAGAGACCCAGTACTTC
>TRBJ1-1|TRBV27|-|-
CASSLMGAGTEAFF
TGTGCCAGCAGTTTAATGGGGGCAGGCACTGAAGCTTTCTTT
>TRBJ2-1|TRBV4-1|-|-
CASSQVNPIRGYNEQFF
TGCGCCAGCAGCCAAGTGAACCCGATCCGGGGGTACAATGAGCAGTTCTTC
>TRBJ2-1|TRBV28|-|-
CASSLLDAEQFF
TGTGCCAGCAGTTTATTGGACGCGGAGCAGTTCTTC
>TRBJ2-1|TRBV6-5|-|-
CASNSGNHNEQFF
TGTGCCAGCAACTCGGGGAACCACAATGAGCAGTTCTTC
>TRBJ2-1|TRBV27|-|-
CASSGSWAYNEQFF
TGTGCCAGCAGTGGGTCATGGGCTTACAATGAGCAGTTCTTC
>TRBJ1-1|TRBV5-5|-|-
CASSLATQEYTEAFF
TGTGCCAGCAGCTTGGCCACCCAGGAATACACTGAAGCTTTCTTT
>TRBJ2-7|TRBV5-1|TRBD2|-
CASSRAGPPPGGQYF
TGCGCCAGCAGTAGAGCGGGACCCCCACCCGGTGGTCAGTACTTC
>TRBJ1-2|TRBV4-2|-|-
CASSRDKDGYTF
TGTGCCAGCAGCCGGGACAAAGATGGCTACACCTTC
>TRBJ2-5|TRBV5-1|TRBD1|once
CASSLDGTEKETQYF
TGCGCCAGCAGCCTGGATGGGACAGAAAAAGAGACCCAGTACTTC
>TRBJ2-3|TRBV5-6|-|-
CASSFLASTDTQYF
TGTGCCAGCAGCTTCCTCGCGAGCACAGATACGCAGTATTTT
>TRBJ2-4|TRBV29-1|-|-
CSAFIAKNIQYF
TGCAGCGCCTTTATAGCCAAAAACATTCAGTACTTC
>TRBJ2-5|TRBV10-1|-|-
CASSGPGGTQYF
TGCGCCAGCAGTGGCCCCGGAGGGACCCAGTACTTC
>TRBJ2-1|TRBV6-6|TRBD2|-
CASSYGLAGGNEQFF
TGTGCCAGCAGTTACGGGCTAGCGGGGGGGAATGAGCAGTTCTTC
>TRBJ2-5|TRBV5-5|-|-
CASSLSRVETQYF
TGTGCCAGCAGCTTGTCCAGGGTAGAGACCCAGTACTTC
>TRBJ1-3|TRBV19|TRBD1|-
CASSRRTGGAGDTIYF
TGTGCCAGTAGTAGACGGACAGGGGGCGCCGGGGACACCATATATTTT